This TCR beta chain originates from a study of vaccination effects on CD4 cells after COVID-19. Study at large: Post-vaccine specimens arrived a median 72 days past the second dose.

The ViraFEST assay expanded antigen-specific CD4+ T cells with viral peptide pools before sequencing. Once cultured for more than nine days, the cells underwent separation to obtain CD4+ T cells. Two doses of either BNT162b2 or mRNA-1273 were given to each participant. Supplemented with about 9.9 IU/ml IL-2 and 9.5 to 10 ug/ml peptides, some 2 million PBMC per well were kept in culture. A few counts support this clone. The antigen remains unidentified. General study results and limits: At late timepoints after vaccination, vaccine- and infection-induced clones shrank markedly.

The V end lost 2 bases, the J end lost 4 bases, and 14 bases lay between the germline ends. Germline CDR1 SNHLY, CDR2 FYNNEI. CDR3 length equals 15 residues. Generated by immunoSEQ multiplex PCR, the TCRdb table keeps only in-frame clones and is missing some. Of approximately 74,000 clones in the sample, under 85% were seen once. This TCR came from a human donor who received a COVID-19 vaccine. The sequencing used CD4+ T cells from PBMCs cultured with HCoV-OC43 spike peptides, collected after COVID-19 vaccination. Subset indicated: HCoV-OC43 spike overlapping peptide pool stimulation. The chain joins TRBV2 to TRBJ2-5; D is ambiguous. CDR3 DNA sequence: TGTGCCAGCAGTGAAAAGTCGGCAGTCGGAGAGACCCAGTACTTC. This encodes CASSEKSAVGETQYF.